Listed here are 19 T cell receptor beta chains from one sample, sequenced in a study of cytomegalovirus exposure and HLA in healthy donors. PCR amplification relied on 60 Vbeta primers (plus 13 Jbeta primers). TCRdb's table, derived via immunoSEQ multiplex PCR, lists solely in-frame clones and lacks some. Of around 130,000 clones listed, around 83% were seen once; the top ten hold roughly 3%. The specimen was PBMCs. These receptors all stem from a woman aged 18-29 years in good health and CMV-seropositive.

The chain employs TRBV6-1 and TRBJ1-5; 12 bases are a match to TRBD1. Per germline, CDR1 MNHNS and CDR2 SASEGT. CDR3 length: 15 residues. The ends lost 5 bases at V and 7 bases at J; junction bases unmatched: 6. Here the CDR3 DNA reads TGTGCCAGCAGTTCCGGGACAGGGGGCTCCCAGCCCCAGCATTTT. Protein: CASSSGTGGSQPQHF.

This rearrangement joins TRBV9 to TRBJ2-5, with TRBD1 identical over 7 bases. Matching the DNA end better, TRBJ2-7 makes the J call doubtful. This CDR3 has 14 residues. Germline V lookup: CDR1 SGDLS, CDR2 YYNGEE. The CDR3 sequence is CASSVRQGPYEQYF. The CDR3 bases are TGTGCCAGCAGCGTCCGACAGGGCCCTTACGAGCAGTACTTC.

In regard to this clone: Other DNA sequences of this sample code for an identical CDR3. V and J are TRBV4-1 and TRBJ1-5; D might be TRBD1 (6 bases). This CDR3 comprises 17 residues. The V and J ends lost 0 bases and 2 bases respectively, with 14 bases between them. Per germline, CDR1 MGHRA and CDR2 YSYEKL. In DNA, the CDR3 is TGCGCCAGCAGCCAAGATACGGCAGGGGTGGGCAATCAGCCCCAGCATTTT. Encoded protein: CASSQDTAGVGNQPQHF.

A note on this clone: Distinct nucleotide sequences in the sample also encode this CDR3. V and J are TRBV5-6 and TRBJ1-1, with D perhaps matching TRBD1 (6 bases). CDR3 size: 15 residues. Deletions cut 4 bases from V and 2 bases from J, with 15 bases between. Germline CDR1 SGHDT, CDR2 YYEEEE. CDR3 nucleotide sequence: TGTGCCAGCAGCATAGGGCAGGGGAGAAACACTGAAGCTTTCTTT. It encodes CASSIGQGRNTEAFF.

J is TRBJ2-1 and V is TRBV5-1, with D maybe TRBD2 (6 bases). The germline gives CDR1 SGHRS, CDR2 YFSETQ. The CDR3 is 14 amino acids. The V end lost 4 bases, the J end lost 8 bases, and 16 bases lay between the germline ends. The chain's CDR3 is CASSPRDWQYEQFF. The CDR3 nucleotides are TGCGCCAGCAGCCCCAGGGACTGGCAGTATGAGCAGTTCTTC.

The CDR3 region is CASSQPLRTDSGNTIYF. CDR3 bases: TGTGCCAGCAGCCAGCCTTTGAGGACAGACTCTGGAAACACCATATATTTT. V and J are TRBV7-8 and TRBJ1-3, with D possibly matching TRBD1 (6 bases). This CDR3 has 17 residues. Germline CDR1 is SGHVS and CDR2 is FQNEAQ. V was pared by 5 bases and J by 0 bases, with 17 bases between. The full variable domain, rest sourced from reference TRBV7-8 and TRBJ1-3, is GAGVSQSPRYKVAKRGQDVALRCDPISGHVSLFWYQQALGQGPEFLTYFQNEAQLDKSGLPSDRFFAERPEGSVSTLKIQRTQQEDSAVYLCASSQPLRTDSGNTIYFGEGSWLTVV.

The chain employs TRBV19 and TRBJ1-2; D remains unclear. The CDR3 has 13 residues. CDR1 and CDR2 (germline): LNHDA, SQIVND (reference sequence). Between the trimmed V and J ends, which lost 3 bases and 1 base, there was a span of 6 bases. The CDR3 is CASSITNNYGYTF. In DNA form, the CDR3 reads TGTGCCAGTAGTATTACAAATAACTATGGCTACACCTTC. The variable domain in full, completed from reference TRBV19 and TRBJ1-2, reads DGGITQSPKYLFRKEGQNVTLSCEQNLNHDAMYWYRQDPGQGLRLIYYSQIVNDFQKGDIAEGYSVSREKKESFPLTVTSAQKNPTAFYLCASSITNNYGYTFGSGTRLTVV.

This clone is a singleton in its sample. The V and J genes are TRBV30 and TRBJ2-1; 8 nucleotides align to TRBD2. Germline V lookup: CDR1 GTSNPN, CDR2 SVGIG (reference sequence). The CDR3 is 14 residues long. The junction had 6 bases not matched to a gene; V was cut back by 0 bases and J by 8 bases. The CDR3 loop is CAWSVPGGPYEQFF. The DNA of the CDR3 is TGTGCCTGGAGTGTGCCGGGGGGGCCCTATGAGCAGTTCTTC.

Points on this clone: At one end the junction does not follow the germline gene, possibly because of a read error. The rearrangement joins TRBV7-8 to TRBJ1-4, with a tentative D call TRBD1 (5 bases). This CDR3 spans 12 amino acids. The germline CDR1 and CDR2 sequences are SGHVS and FQNEAQ. The CDR3 reads CASRFFQGKTVF. The CDR3 coding sequence is TGTGCCAGCAGGTTCTTTCAGGGAAAAACTGTTTTT. Together with reference TRBV7-8 and TRBJ1-4, the CDR3 gives the full variable domain: GAGVSQSPRYKVAKRGQDVALRCDPISGHVSLFWYQQALGQGPEFLTYFQNEAQLDKSGLPSDRFFAERPEGSVSTLKIQRTQQEDSAVYLCASRFFQGKTVFGSGTQLSVL.

The rearrangement links TRBV10-3 to TRBJ2-2; 7 positions agree with TRBD1. CDR1 ENHRY and CDR2 SYGVKD come from the germline V gene. The CDR3 length is 12 residues. Trimming at V came to 10 bases and at J to 4 bases, leaving 3 bases not matched to a gene. The CDR3: CATAGGTGELFF. DNA for the CDR3: TGTGCCACCGCAGGGGGCACCGGGGAGCTGTTTTTT.

The CDR3, as DNA: TGCAGCGTTGCGGATAGCTCGAACACCGGGGAGCTGTTTTTT. It encodes CSVADSSNTGELFF. The gene calls are TRBV29-1 and TRBJ2-2; D call uncertain. Trimming took off 4 bases at V and 0 bases at J, with 9 bases between the two ends. This CDR3 is 14 amino acids long. CDR1 is SQVTM and CDR2 is ANQGSEA in the germline V gene.

The genes are TRBV27 and TRBJ2-3; D may be TRBD1 (5 bases). V was clipped by 4 bases and J by 2 bases, with 10 bases between them. This CDR3 spans 14 amino acids. CDR1 and CDR2 (germline): MNHEY, SMNVEV (reference sequence). In DNA form, the CDR3 reads TGTGCCAGCAGTTCGACAGTTTTCACAGATACGCAGTATTTT. Amino acids: CASSSTVFTDTQYF.

The chain links TRBV6-5 to TRBJ2-1; TRBD1 matches 10 bases. In germline, CDR1 is MNHEY, CDR2 SVGAGI. V lost 6 bases to trimming and J lost 7 bases; unmatched junction nucleotides: 9. CDR3 length: 15 residues. CDR3 protein: CASSDRGRGTNEQFF. CDR3 nucleotide sequence: TGTGCCAGCAGCGACAGGGGGCGCGGGACAAATGAGCAGTTCTTC.

The chain uses TRBV19 and TRBJ1-2; weak D call: TRBD1 (6 bases). The V end was cut by 4 bases, the J end by 3 bases, with 9 bases between. This CDR3 is built from 13 residues. Germline-derived CDR1 and CDR2 are LNHDA and SQIVND (reference sequence). The CDR3 sequence: CASSTGQYYGYTF. The CDR3 nucleotides read TGTGCCAGTAGTACAGGACAGTACTATGGCTACACCTTC.

Only one count was recorded for this clone. This rearrangement joins TRBV2 to TRBJ2-3; perhaps TRBD1 as D (5 bases). Germline CDR1 SNHLY, CDR2 FYNNEI. The CDR3 consists of 13 residues. Trimming took off 5 bases at V and 6 bases at J, with 12 bases between the two ends. The CDR3: CASSNSGADTQYF. For the CDR3, the DNA is TGTGCCAGCAGTAATAGTGGGGCGGATACGCAGTATTTT.

CDR3 in amino acids: CASSSGLYEQYF. CDR3 DNA: TGTGCCAGTAGTTCTGGACTATACGAGCAGTACTTC. V usage is TRBV19 and J usage is TRBJ2-7, with D maybe TRBD2 (6 bases). Germline loops: CDR1 LNHDA, CDR2 SQIVND (reference sequence). The CDR3 runs to 12 residues. Trimming pared 5 bases from V and 4 bases from J, leaving 9 bases between.

This chain joins TRBV21-1 and TRBJ2-3; the table's D call, TRBD2, was not checked against the DNA. TRBV21-1 is recorded as a pseudogene. The CDR3 has 19 residues. CDR3 in DNA: TGTGCCAGCAGCACCCCAGCGAGCGGGGGCAGTCGGGGCACAGATACGCAGTATTTT. The encoded protein is CASSTPASGGSRGTDTQYF.

The CDR3 region is CASSPLTTGGEAFF. The CDR3 nucleotides read TGTGCCAGCTCACCACTCACGACAGGGGGCGAGGCTTTCTTT. The rearrangement links TRBV18 to TRBJ1-1, with 10 bases that match TRBD1. CDR3 length equals 14 residues. CDR1 and CDR2 (germline): KGHSH, LQKENI. V lost 1 base and J lost 11; bases outside the gene matches: 7.

The gene calls are TRBV6-5 and TRBJ1-2, with unresolved D. Germline V gene sequence: CDR1 MNHEY, CDR2 SVGAGI. The V end was cut by 7 bases, the J end by 6 bases, with 12 bases between. The CDR3 is 12 amino acids. In DNA, the CDR3 is TGTGCCAGCACGAGGGATGGCCATGGCTACACCTTC. Its protein is CASTRDGHGYTF.